Here is one TCR beta chain with its context. Its target is unknown. Since the CDR3 does not end with the conserved phenylalanine or tryptophan, this likely comes from a read error. The limits of the CDR3 on the DNA are not certain, so only TCRdb's listed CDR3 is given. The patients chosen for sequencing had shown expansion of CD8+CD57+ cells (detected by flow cytometry). Each of the patients presented with severe acquired aplastic anemia. Patients were untreated when blood was sampled. This sample is part of a study of CD8+CD57+ T cells in acquired aplastic anemia. Overall study context: Mean DNA quantity obtained from sorted CD4+ and CD8+ cells was about 3.2 ug.

12 amino acids form the CDR3, both terminal residues included. The germline gives CDR1 SGHTA, CDR2 FQGNSA. The template used for profiling TCR beta VDJ and CDR3 was genomic DNA. One entry per CDR3 protein results from TCRdb running MiXCR on the reads. The repertoire holds around 250,000 distinct CDR3 sequences, roughly 82% seen once, with 40% to 50% in the top ten. Findings and limits, study-wide: Patients and controls turned out to have twenty-nine CD8+ CDR3 sequences in common.

The receptor was isolated from a human donor with aplastic anemia. The chain recombines TRBV7-2 with TRBJ2-4. The sequencing sample was made of sorted CD4+, CD8+, or CD8+CD57+ T cells (not recorded which) from PBMCs. The CDR3 spells CASSVVEQYVDP.